This T cell receptor (beta chain) was profiled in a study of control samples from healthy donors and cancer patients. TCRdb's copy holds only in-frame clones and misses some; the assay was immunoSEQ multiplex PCR. Found here are about 150,000 clones, more than 85% of them singletons; the top ten hold around 2.5%. Germline V gene data show CDR1 as LNHDA and CDR2 as SQIVND (reference sequence). The germline V and J ends were trimmed by 4 bases and 8 bases, with 11 bases remaining between them. CDR3 length equals 13 residues. This TCR was recovered from a man aged 45-65 years in good health. The sequenced sample was blood. This sequence joins TRBV19 and TRBJ1-4, with a possible D match to TRBD1 (6 bases). CDR3 DNA sequence: TGTGCCAGTAGTAACAGGGAAGAAGAAAAACTGTTTTTT. Translated, it gives CASSNREEEKLFF.